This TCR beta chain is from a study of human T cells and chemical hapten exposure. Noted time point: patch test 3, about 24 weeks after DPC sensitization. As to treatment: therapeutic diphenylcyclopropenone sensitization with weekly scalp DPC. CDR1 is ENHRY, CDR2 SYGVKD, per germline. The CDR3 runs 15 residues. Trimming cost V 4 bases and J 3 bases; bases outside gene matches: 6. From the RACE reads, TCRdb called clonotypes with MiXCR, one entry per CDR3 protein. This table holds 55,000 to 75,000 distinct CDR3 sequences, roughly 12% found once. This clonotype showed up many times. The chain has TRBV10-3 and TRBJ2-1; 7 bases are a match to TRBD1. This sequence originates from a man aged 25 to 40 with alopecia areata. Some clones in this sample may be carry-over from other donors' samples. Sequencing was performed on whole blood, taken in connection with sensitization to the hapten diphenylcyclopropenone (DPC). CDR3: CAISARQGFYNEQFF. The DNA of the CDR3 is TGTGCCATCAGTGCTAGACAGGGATTCTACAATGAGCAGTTCTTC.